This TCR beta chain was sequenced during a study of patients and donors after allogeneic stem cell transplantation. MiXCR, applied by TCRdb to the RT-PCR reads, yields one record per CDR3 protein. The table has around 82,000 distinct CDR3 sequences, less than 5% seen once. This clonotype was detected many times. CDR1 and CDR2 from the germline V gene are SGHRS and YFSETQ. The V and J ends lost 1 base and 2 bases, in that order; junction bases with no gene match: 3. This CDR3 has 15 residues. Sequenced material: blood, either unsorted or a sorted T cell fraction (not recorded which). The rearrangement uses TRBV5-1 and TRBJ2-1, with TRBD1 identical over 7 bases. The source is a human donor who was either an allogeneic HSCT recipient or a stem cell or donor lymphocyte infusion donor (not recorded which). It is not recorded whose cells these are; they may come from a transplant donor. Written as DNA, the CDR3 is TGCGCCAGCAGCTTGACAGGGGAAGCCTACAATGAGCAGTTCTTC. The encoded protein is CASSLTGEAYNEQFF. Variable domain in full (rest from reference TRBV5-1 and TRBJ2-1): KAGVTQTPRYLIKTRGQQVTLSCSPISGHRSVSWYQQTPGQGLQFLFEYFSETQRNKGNFPGRFSGRQFSNSRSEMNVSTLELGDSALYLCASSLTGEAYNEQFFGPGTRLTVL.